This TCR beta chain was sequenced during a study of T cell responses to AZD1222 COVID-19 vaccine. The CDR3 consists of 15 residues. The V gene's germline CDR1 is SGHRS and CDR2 YFSETQ. V lost 0 bases, J lost 0 bases, and 9 bases lay in between. The protocol was immunoSEQ multiplex PCR, while the TCRdb copy is restricted to in-frame clones and leaves out a portion. The table records about 170,000 clones, 85% to 90% of them present only once. The rearrangement links TRBV5-1 to TRBJ1-1; D unresolved. The starting material was peripheral blood, obtained on day 0 of AZD1222 vaccination. The receptor was isolated from an adult in good health. The CDR3 DNA follows: TGCGCCAGCAGCTTGGCGGATCCTATGAACACTGAAGCTTTCTTT. It codes for CASSLADPMNTEAFF.